This T cell receptor beta chain was observed in a study of T cells in Graves' hyperthyroidism and ophthalmopathy. V was shortened by 5 bases and J by 7 bases, with 13 bases between the two germline ends. The CDR3 runs to 13 residues. Germline V gene data show CDR1 as SGHRS and CDR2 as YFSETQ. Amplified TCR beta CDR3 regions came from RNA transcripts. First-round RT-PCR of the TCR CDR3 relied on the HTBI primer set. Using its own MiXCR run on the multiplex PCR reads, TCRdb lists one record per CDR3 protein. Among fewer than 600,000 distinct CDR3 sequences listed, 12% to 15% were seen once. Ten or more counts support this clonotype.

The rearrangement joins TRBV5-1 to TRBJ2-1; D remains unclear. The receptor was isolated from a woman aged 40 to 50 with Graves' hyperthyroidism. Sequencing was done on a sample of blood. The CDR3 here is CASSFYSMNEQFF. The DNA for the CDR3 is TGCGCCAGCAGTTTTTATAGCATGAATGAGCAGTTCTTC.